The entry that follows covers one T cell receptor beta chain sequence. Its target antigen remains unknown. Per-base qualities were not stored, and no clone one base away is much larger. These data originate in a study of T-cell memory formation after mild COVID-19 (dated by TCRdb to about 2021). Notes on the research overall: Most TCR sequence clusters were specific to one of the two donors. T-cell clones expanding and contracting after mild COVID-19 in a couple of donors were tracked by longitudinal TCRalpha and TCRbeta repertoire sequencing. Two young, previously healthy adult volunteers made up the cohort, one male and one female.

Points the paper makes about the study in general: Contracting CD4+ clones appeared mostly in the CM and EM memory subsets, whereas CD8+ clones were enriched in EMRA. Some responding clones were detected in pre-infection memory, which suggested that pre-existing cross-reactive memory T cells had joined the SARS-CoV-2 response. From day 15 to 85, contracting clones showed balanced CD4/CD8 phenotypes, whereas a second wave of clones that expanded from day 15 to 37 leaned towards CD4+. The study included only a couple of mild cases, and larger cohorts that include severe cases with pre-infection samples were judged to be necessary. The second-wave clones that peaked on day 37 were not confirmed to be SARS-CoV-2 specific.

The CDR3, from cysteine to phenylalanine, totals 17 residues. The read is trimmed to its CDR3 DNA, 51 bases read in frame from base 1. V is cut back by 4 bases and J by 2 bases, with 7 bases in the junction unmatched. From the germline V gene, CDR1 is KGHDR and CDR2 is SFDVKD. Sequencing took place on an Illumina NovaSeq 6000. cDNA libraries for TCRalpha and TCRbeta were prepared by 5'RACE using constant-segment primers, with sample barcodes and unique molecular identifiers added. RNA was extracted from every sample with Trizol reagent. Amplification of the libraries took two PCR steps, and the second step added a second sample barcode plus Illumina TruSeq adapters. Libraries were sequenced on an Illumina NovaSeq with 2 x 150 bp paired-end reads. On the study's bioinformatics: Reads were demultiplexed and collapsed into UMI-guided consensus sequences with migec v1.2.7. With mixcr v2.1.11, UMI consensuses were aligned to TRA and TRB V and J templates and assembled into clonotypes. A clonotype was counted as expanded or contracted only when both edgeR and NoisET called the clonotype significant, with the noise models trained on biological replicates. edgeR calls used a false discovery rate-adjusted p below 0.01 and a log2 fold-change threshold of 1. PCA with hierarchical clustering of max-normalized trajectories of the 1000 most abundant clonotypes was used as exploratory dynamics analysis. Each responding clone was given a CD4 or CD8 phenotype based on the CD4+ and CD8+ repertoires, which had been sequenced separately. Using fastp trimming at Q25 and MiXCR clonotype assembly, TCRdb reanalyzed the public sequencing data and kept in-frame beta chains. Each record represents a unique CDR3 protein, reported with the most common genes and DNA among its rows. The V and J calls and clone size are TCRdb's, not the authors'. Recorded for this sample are about 140,000 distinct CDR3 sequences; roughly 19% of them occurred a single time. Approximately 2% of the sample rests with the top ten.

Ficoll-Paque density gradient centrifugation was used to isolate PBMCs. This clonotype originated in an adult woman who had mild COVID-19 (a few samples of this study predate the infection). The sample titles of this study are shuffled in the database, so cell type and time point are left out; the donor was told from shared clones. Sequenced input: PBMCs or a T cell subset sorted from them (not recorded which). Rearrangement joined TRBV24-1 to TRBJ1-5, and TRBD1 matches 10 of the central bases. In nucleotide form, the sequence is TGTGCCACCAGTGACCCAAGGACAGGGGGGGGCAATCAGCCCCAGCATTTT. This encodes CATSDPRTGGGNQPQHF.